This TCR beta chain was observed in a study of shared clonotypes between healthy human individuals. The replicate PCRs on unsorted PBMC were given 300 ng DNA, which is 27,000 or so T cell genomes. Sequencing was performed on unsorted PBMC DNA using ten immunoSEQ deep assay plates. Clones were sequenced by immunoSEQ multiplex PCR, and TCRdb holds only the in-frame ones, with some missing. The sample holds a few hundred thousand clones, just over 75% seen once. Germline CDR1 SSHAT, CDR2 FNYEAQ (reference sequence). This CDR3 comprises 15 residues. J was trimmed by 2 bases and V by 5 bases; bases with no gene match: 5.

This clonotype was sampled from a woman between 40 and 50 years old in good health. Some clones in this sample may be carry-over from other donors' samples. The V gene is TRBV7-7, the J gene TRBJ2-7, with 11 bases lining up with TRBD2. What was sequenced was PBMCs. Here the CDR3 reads CASSPRLAGTYEQYF. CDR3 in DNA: TGTGCCAGCAGCCCCCGACTAGCGGGAACCTACGAGCAGTACTTC.